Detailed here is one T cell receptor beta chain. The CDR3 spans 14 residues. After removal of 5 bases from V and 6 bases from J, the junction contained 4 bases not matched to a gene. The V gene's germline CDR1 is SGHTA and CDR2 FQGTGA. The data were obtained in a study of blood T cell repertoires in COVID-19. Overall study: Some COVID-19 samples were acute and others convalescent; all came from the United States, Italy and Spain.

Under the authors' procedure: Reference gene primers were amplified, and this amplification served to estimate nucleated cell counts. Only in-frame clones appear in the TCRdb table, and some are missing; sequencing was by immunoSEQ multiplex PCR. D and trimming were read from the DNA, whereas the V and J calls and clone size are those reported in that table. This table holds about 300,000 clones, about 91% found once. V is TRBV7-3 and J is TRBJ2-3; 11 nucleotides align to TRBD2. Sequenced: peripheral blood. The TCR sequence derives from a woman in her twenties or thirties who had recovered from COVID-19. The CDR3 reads CASSKLAGDDTQYF. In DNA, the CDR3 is TGTGCCAGCAGCAAACTAGCGGGGGACGATACGCAGTATTTT.